These 10 T cell receptor beta chains originate from one sample sequenced in a study of CD8+CD57+ T cells in acquired aplastic anemia. The template for TCR beta VDJ and CDR3 sequence profiling was genomic DNA. TCRdb re-called the reads with MiXCR, one entry per CDR3 protein. The sample has about 420,000 distinct CDR3 sequences; approximately 70% are singletons. Sequenced input: sorted CD4+, CD8+, or CD8+CD57+ T cells (not recorded which) from PBMCs. Source of these receptors: a human donor in good health, serving as a control.

This clonotype has just a few counts. The V call is TRBV11-2, the J call TRBJ2-3; 9 bases agree with TRBD1. After removal of 4 bases from V and 2 bases from J, the junction contained 4 bases not matched to a gene. The germline CDR1 and CDR2 sequences are SGHAT and FQNNGV. This CDR3 comprises 15 residues. The CDR3 spells CASSSGQGTTDTQYF. CDR3 DNA: TGTGCCAGCAGCTCCGGACAGGGGACCACAGATACGCAGTATTTT.

Turning to this clonotype: One end of the junction fails to match germline, which may point to a read error. The CDR3 sequence is CASSGQGPETGELFF. The DNA of the CDR3 is TGTGCCAGCAGCGGACAGGGACCAGAGACCGGGGAGCTGTTTTTT. The chain joins TRBV5-1 to TRBJ2-2; the match to TRBD1 covers 8 bases. This CDR3 has 15 residues. CDR1 and CDR2 (germline): SGHRS, YFSETQ.

The chain joins TRBV12-3 or TRBV12-4 to TRBJ2-7; tentative D call: TRBD1 (6 bases). The length of the CDR3 is 13 residues. The germline V and J ends were trimmed by 6 bases and 6 bases, with 15 bases remaining between them. The DNA for the CDR3 is TGTGCCAGCAGCCAAGTGGGCAGGGGCGAGCAGTACTTC. Its protein is CASSQVGRGEQYF.

The J gene is TRBJ1-6, the V gene TRBV12-3 or TRBV12-4; D is undetermined. V was cut by 2 bases and J by 18 bases, with 5 bases left in between. The CDR3 covers 9 residues. The CDR3 sequence is CASSLLPHF. The CDR3 coding sequence is TGTGCCAGCAGTTTACTCCCCCACTTT.

The J gene is TRBJ2-3, the V gene TRBV19; D is unclear. The DNA matches TRBJ1-5 better at its end, which makes the J call doubtful. Germline V gene lookup returns CDR1 LNHDA and CDR2 SQIVND (reference sequence). This CDR3 region has 15 residues. CDR3 DNA sequence: TGTGCCAGTAGATACACACACGGACCCGGTCAGCCCCAGCATTTT. This gives the protein CASRYTHGPGQPQHF.

This clonotype was seen only once. A read error may produce the germline difference seen at one junction end. The chain uses TRBV7-9 and TRBJ2-5; possibly TRBD1 or TRBD2 for D (6 bases each). This CDR3 has 13 amino acids. Germline assignment: CDR1 SEHNR and CDR2 FQNEAQ (reference sequence). The CDR3 spells CASSRAKGGGHNF. DNA of the CDR3: TGTGCCAGCAGCCGAGCAAAGGGGGGTGGCCACAACTTC.

This clonotype appeared once. One end of the junction varies from germline; a read error may be responsible. The rearrangement joins TRBV7-2 to TRBJ1-1, with a weak D call TRBD1 (5 bases). In germline, CDR1 is SGHTA, CDR2 FQGNSA. The CDR3 loop spans 13 amino acids. CDR3 sequence: CASSSQGARDTVF. For the CDR3, the DNA is TGTGCCAGCAGCTCCCAGGGCGCGCGAGATACTGTCTTT.

The V and J genes are TRBV9 and TRBJ2-3; D is possibly TRBD1 (5 bases). Germline-derived CDR1 and CDR2 are SGDLS and YYNGEE. V was clipped by 4 bases and J by 3 bases, with 15 bases between them. The CDR3 is made up of 15 amino acids. CDR3 nucleotide sequence: TGTGCCAGCAGCCCGATGATAGCAGGGACAGATACGCAGTATTTT. This translates into CASSPMIAGTDTQYF.

The chain employs TRBV7-2 and TRBJ2-3, with D tentatively TRBD2 (5 bases). Germline lookup yields CDR1 SGHTA and CDR2 FQGNSA. CDR3 size: 13 residues. The V end lost 5 bases, the J end lost 5 bases, and 11 bases lay between the germline ends. CDR3 coding DNA: TGTGCCAGCAGCCACCCCCGGGAAGATACGCAGTATTTT. Its translation: CASSHPREDTQYF.

The genes are TRBV19 and TRBJ1-6; no reliable D call. Trimming pared 9 bases from V and 9 bases from J, leaving 18 bases between. The CDR3 loop spans 14 amino acids. The germline V gene encodes CDR1 LNHDA and CDR2 SQIVND (reference sequence). The CDR3 loop reads CASSFRAQSSPLHF. The CDR3 DNA reads TGTGCCAGCAGCTTCCGGGCCCAAAGTTCACCCCTCCACTTT.